This T cell receptor (beta chain) was recorded in a study of T cell responses to AZD1222 COVID-19 vaccine. Overall study: Pooling of second doses given at about 4 or about 12 weeks was done. Study outcomes and limitations: Just five or six AZD1222 recipients tested seropositive at baseline. An increase in Spike-specific TCR breadth and depth was observed after two AZD1222 doses. Targeting of unmutated variant regions was reportedly seen in nearly half of spike-specific TCRs.

This table comes from immunoSEQ multiplex PCR, and its TCRdb copy is limited to in-frame clones, with some not included. The sample carries about 97,000 clones, roughly 89% recorded once. V lost 7 bases and J lost 8, with 23 bases in between. The germline V gene has CDR1 SEHNR and CDR2 FQNEAQ (reference sequence). The CDR3 spans 15 residues. As to this clone: What it binds is not known.

Sequenced here: peripheral blood, sampled on day 0 of AZD1222 vaccination. This receptor was taken from an adult in good health. The chain recombines TRBV7-9 with TRBJ1-2; tentative D call: TRBD1 (6 bases). The CDR3: CASNEQGNILYGYTF. CDR3 DNA sequence: TGTGCCAGCAACGAACAGGGTAATATCCTATACGGCTACACCTTC.